This T cell receptor (beta chain) came from a study of T cell responses to AZD1222 COVID-19 vaccine (dated by TCRdb to the early 2020s). General notes on the study: TCR sequencing was performed for more than 230 trial participants, of whom roughly 200 were given two doses of AZD1222 and approximately 25 were given two doses of MenACWY control vaccine. Trial participants were enrolled by age into 18-55, 56-69 and 70-plus year subgroups, with around 150, 28 and 57 TCR-sequenced participants respectively. Points the paper makes about the study in general: After two AZD1222 doses, both the breadth and the depth of spike-specific TCRs were significantly higher than at day 0 and than in MenACWY recipients. Epitopes outside the regions mutated in the B.1.351 and B.1.1.7 variants were reportedly recognized by nearly half of the unique spike-specific TCRs. Participants were mostly white British and included more females than males, and it was suggested by the authors that clonal diversity may have been underestimated. The 56-69-year group was small, and its depth increase did not reach significance, likely because of low power. Only 5 to 7 AZD1222 recipients were SARS-CoV-2 seropositive at baseline, limiting conclusions about previously exposed vaccinees. Because no day 14 peak-response samples were available, the repertoires could be characterized only after the peak T cell response. The vaccine-associated CD4 TCRs covered the entire spike protein, and the dominant responses fell in regions 160-218 and 743-854.

As regards this clone: Its antigen is still unknown. No clone much larger than this one lies a single base away; base qualities are absent.

The sample's time point label is to be understood as: about 28 days (+/-7) after the second vaccine dose. AZD1222 recipients given second doses at about 4 weeks or at about 12 weeks were pooled, since spike-specific TCR depth and breadth were not found to differ between the two schedules. The vaccinee samples were drawn from two UK trials, COV001 and COV002, one of which was a single-blind randomized controlled phase 2/3 trial testing AZD1222 (ChAdOx1 nCoV-19) in healthy adults. For TCRbeta chain sequencing, PBMC samples from trial participants were taken at day 0 and at day 28 after the second dose. CDR1 is given as MNHEY and CDR2 as SMNVEV, both from the germline V gene (reference sequence). From its cysteine to its phenylalanine, the CDR3 spans 12 amino acids. Of the read, only the CDR3 DNA is kept; its 36 bases are in frame from base 1. V and J lose 5 bases and 4 bases, and a span of 8 bases separates them.

The CDR3 regions of human TCRbeta chains were analyzed by immunosequencing. The study's processing was this. Repertoire TCRs were matched against a reference library of SARS-CoV-2-specific TCRs generated with the MIRA antigen-specificity platform. Breadth was defined as the fraction of unique TCRs that were SARS-CoV-2-associated, and depth was defined as the fraction of total T cells that were SARS-CoV-2-associated. Using the MIRA data, each spike-specific TCR was mapped to the spike region that the TCR reacts to and placed in a CD4 or CD8 class. Log10-transformed breadth and depth values were compared by one-way ANOVA with Sidak's multiple comparisons tests. Imported from immuneACCESS, the table was reduced by TCRdb to in-frame sequences with V and J called. These copies leave out some clones; in studies compared against another copy, an unresolved V gene accounts for under half, and the cause of the remainder is not known. The V and J calls and the clone size are those of that table, but D and trimming were determined from the DNA. This sample has about 90,000 clones in its table, and roughly 88% of those were observed once. The ten most abundant clones make up around 10% of the sample.

This TCR derives from an adult who received the AZD1222 COVID-19 vaccine. The starting material was peripheral blood, obtained 28 days after the second AZD1222 dose. The rearrangement joined TRBV27 to TRBJ1-2, with the D gene not confidently named. The CDR3 in this case is CASSPPAYGYTF. Here is the DNA: TGTGCCAGCAGTCCCCCTGCCTATGGCTACACCTTC.